Following are 26 T cell receptor beta chains from one sample sequenced in a study of cytomegalovirus exposure and HLA in healthy donors (dated by TCRdb to between 2016 and 2019). The receptor library was made with the immunoSEQ multiplex PCR assay. Sourced from immuneACCESS, this table was stored by TCRdb with only in-frame sequences that have V and J called. A share of the clones is absent; for the studies checked, an unresolved V gene accounts for under half, and the remainder has no known explanation. This sample lists about 160,000 clones; around 85% were detected once. The ten largest clones represent roughly 5.7% of the sample. The sample was PBMCs. The receptors were sampled from a woman in her thirties in good health and CMV-seronegative.

The rearrangement links TRBV6-5 to TRBJ1-1, with 7 bases fitting TRBD1. Germline V gives CDR1 MNHEY, CDR2 SVGAGI. The CDR3 has 14 residues. The ends lost 7 bases at V and 8 bases at J; junction bases unmatched: 13. CDR3 loop: CASTTRDSPLEAFF. The CDR3 nucleotides are TGTGCCAGCACCACCCGGGACAGTCCCCTCGAAGCTTTCTTT.

The J gene is TRBJ1-2, the V gene TRBV27; the match to TRBD1 covers 9 bases. The CDR3 is 16 amino acids. The V gene end was trimmed by 1 base and the J gene end by 7 bases; junction bases not matched to a gene: 10. Germline V gene data show CDR1 as MNHEY and CDR2 as SMNVEV (reference sequence). The CDR3 here is CASSLWGDRAERGYTF. DNA of the CDR3: TGTGCCAGCAGTTTATGGGGGGACAGGGCCGAGCGTGGCTACACCTTC.

The V call is TRBV10-3, the J call TRBJ1-1; D is perhaps TRBD1 (6 bases). The V end lost 6 bases, the J end lost 0 bases, and 11 bases lay between the germline ends. Germline-derived CDR1 and CDR2 are ENHRY and SYGVKD. The length of the CDR3 is 14 residues. The CDR3 nucleotides are TGTGCCATCAGCCCCGGACAGATGAACACTGAAGCTTTCTTT. Its translation: CAISPGQMNTEAFF.

The rearrangement links TRBV9 to TRBJ2-2; D may be TRBD1 (6 bases). The CDR3 sequence is 15 residues long. Germline assignment: CDR1 SGDLS and CDR2 YYNGEE. V shed 2 bases and J shed 0 bases, with 8 bases lying between them. In nucleotides, the CDR3 is TGTGCCAGCAGCGTTGGACAGCCGAACACCGGGGAGCTGTTTTTT. This encodes CASSVGQPNTGELFF.

V gene TRBV9 combines with J gene TRBJ2-7, with 10 bases identical to TRBD2. This CDR3 region has 15 residues. Looked up from germline, CDR1 is SGDLS and CDR2 is YYNGEE. After removal of 3 bases from V and 3 bases from J, the junction contained 6 bases not matched to a gene. In nucleotides, the CDR3 is TGTGCCAGCAGCGAGGCTAGCGGGAGTTTCTACGAGCAGTACTTC. Its protein is CASSEASGSFYEQYF.

The chain links TRBV28 to TRBJ2-7, with TRBD1 matching 10 bases. Germline-derived CDR1 and CDR2 are MDHEN and SYDVKM. The length of the CDR3 is 14 residues. Losses at the gene ends were 5 bases for V and 6 bases for J; bases not matched to a gene: 7. CDR3: CASSVRQGALEQYF. In DNA form, the CDR3 reads TGTGCCAGCAGTGTGCGACAGGGGGCACTCGAGCAGTACTTC.

The chain is built from TRBV6-1 and TRBJ1-1; D ambiguous. The V gene's germline CDR1 is MNHNS and CDR2 SASEGT. This CDR3 is 12 amino acids long. The V end was cut by 3 bases, the J end by 6 bases, with 8 bases between. The DNA of the CDR3 is TGTGCCAGCAGTGACGGAACATCTGAAGCTTTCTTT. Protein: CASSDGTSEAFF.

The V call is TRBV4-1, the J call TRBJ2-7; perhaps TRBD2 as D (6 bases). V lost 3 bases and J lost 4, with 13 bases in between. The germline gives CDR1 MGHRA, CDR2 YSYEKL. The CDR3 is 14 amino acids. This CDR3 reads CASSHQTGEYEQYF. Here the CDR3 DNA reads TGCGCCAGCAGCCATCAAACGGGGGAATACGAGCAGTACTTC.

The chain employs TRBV30 and TRBJ1-4, with D possibly being TRBD1 (5 bases). The CDR3 totals 14 residues. V lost 1 base and J 4 bases, leaving 10 bases between the germline ends. Germline lookup yields CDR1 GTSNPN and CDR2 SVGIG (reference sequence). CDR3: CAWSAGDYNEKLFF. The CDR3 region has the DNA TGTGCCTGGAGTGCGGGGGATTATAATGAAAAACTGTTTTTT.

The V and J genes are TRBV5-1 and TRBJ2-7; 9 bases match TRBD2. J gave up 3 bases and V 0 bases, and 4 bases lay outside the gene matches. The CDR3 consists of 15 residues. Germline V lookup: CDR1 SGHRS, CDR2 YFSETQ. The CDR3 DNA follows: TGCGCCAGCAGCTTGGGTAGCGGGGGCTACTACGAGCAGTACTTC. Its translation is CASSLGSGGYYEQYF. The full variable domain, rest sourced from reference TRBV5-1 and TRBJ2-7, is KAGVTQTPRYLIKTRGQQVTLSCSPISGHRSVSWYQQTPGQGLQFLFEYFSETQRNKGNFPGRFSGRQFSNSRSEMNVSTLELGDSALYLCASSLGSGGYYEQYFGPGTRLTVT.

The V gene is TRBV6-5, the J gene TRBJ2-5; D is perhaps TRBD1 (6 bases). Per the germline V gene, CDR1 is MNHEY and CDR2 is SVGAGI. Trimming cost V 6 bases and J 7 bases, with 21 bases left between them. This CDR3 spans 15 amino acids. CDR3 amino acids: CASSRHTGNRVTQYF. The CDR3 DNA reads TGTGCCAGCAGCCGACATACAGGGAATCGGGTGACCCAGTACTTC.

The chain uses TRBV4-1 and TRBJ1-2; 7 nucleotides align to TRBD1. The germline gives CDR1 MGHRA, CDR2 YSYEKL. The CDR3 has 15 residues. Losses at the gene ends were 0 bases for V and 5 bases for J; bases not matched to a gene: 6. The CDR3 spells CASSQDPGTDYGYTF. The CDR3 DNA reads as TGCGCCAGCAGCCAAGACCCCGGGACAGATTATGGCTACACCTTC.

The chain is built from TRBV9 and TRBJ1-2, with a weak D call TRBD1 (5 bases). V was trimmed by 4 bases and J by 4 bases, leaving 17 bases between them. Germline V gene data show CDR1 as SGDLS and CDR2 as YYNGEE. The length of the CDR3 is 15 residues. In DNA, the CDR3 is TGTGCCAGCAGCCCAGCCCGAATCGGGGGCTATGGCTACACCTTC. It is translated as CASSPARIGGYGYTF.

The rearrangement links TRBV11-2 to TRBJ1-6, with D tentatively TRBD1 (5 bases). CDR1 SGHAT and CDR2 FQNNGV come from the germline V gene. The CDR3 totals 17 residues. V dropped 2 bases and J dropped 11 bases, with 22 bases sitting between them. The CDR3 here is CASSLRGRGTPLPPLHF. CDR3 DNA sequence: TGTGCCAGCAGCTTAAGGGGTCGTGGAACCCCCTTGCCACCCCTCCACTTT. Drawing the rest from reference TRBV11-2 and TRBJ1-6, the complete variable domain is EAGVAQSPRYKIIEKRQSVAFWCNPISGHATLYWYQQILGQGPKLLIQFQNNGVVDDSQLPKDRFSAERLKGVDSTLKIQPAKLEDSAVYLCASSLRGRGTPLPPLHFGNGTRLTVT.

The CDR3, as DNA: TGTGCCAGCAGCTTCCAGCGACAGGGTGATGAAAAACTGTTTTTT. It specifies CASSFQRQGDEKLFF. The genes are TRBV7-9 and TRBJ1-4; 7 bases agree with TRBD1. The V segment lost 3 bases and the J segment 6 bases; nucleotides outside the gene matches: 7. Germline lookup yields CDR1 SEHNR and CDR2 FQNEAQ (reference sequence). The length of the CDR3 is 15 residues.

The chain joins TRBV7-2 to TRBJ2-7, with D perhaps TRBD2 (5 bases). Germline V gene data show CDR1 as SGHTA and CDR2 as FQGNSA. V was clipped by 5 bases and J by 3 bases, with 11 bases between them. The CDR3 is 13 residues long. The CDR3 nucleotides read TGTGCCAGCAGCGACGGGGAATTCTACGAGCAGTACTTC. Translation: CASSDGEFYEQYF.

The V call is TRBV10-3, the J call TRBJ2-2, with 11 nucleotides matching TRBD2. Germline assignment: CDR1 ENHRY and CDR2 SYGVKD. Trimming took 6 bases from V and 1 from J; bases not matched to a gene: 4. The CDR3 spans 16 residues. The CDR3, as DNA: TGTGCCATCAGCGATGGGACTAGCGGGAACACCGGGGAGCTGTTTTTT. Its protein product is CAISDGTSGNTGELFF.

The chain employs TRBV6-5 and TRBJ1-1; 7 bases map to TRBD1. The germline CDR1 and CDR2 sequences are MNHEY and SVGAGI. Losses at the gene ends were 6 bases for V and 3 bases for J; bases not matched to a gene: 7. The CDR3 is 14 residues long. The CDR3 reads CASSRQGIDTEAFF. For the CDR3, the DNA is TGTGCCAGCAGCCGACAGGGAATTGACACTGAAGCTTTCTTT.

The chain joins TRBV27 to TRBJ1-5, with D unclear. Germline V gene lookup returns CDR1 MNHEY and CDR2 SMNVEV (reference sequence). The length of the CDR3 is 13 residues. V was pared by 6 bases and J by 6 bases, with 12 bases between. The CDR3 nucleotides are TGTGCCAGCAGCCTAAACGGAGCTCAGCCCCAGCATTTT. Amino acid sequence: CASSLNGAQPQHF.

The V and J genes are TRBV25-1 and TRBJ2-3, with 13 bases lining up with TRBD2. CDR1 and CDR2 (germline): MGHDK, SYGVNS. This CDR3 has 16 amino acids. With 4 bases clipped from V and 4 bases from J, the junction kept 5 bases outside the gene matches. DNA for the CDR3: TGTGCCAGCAGTGGGACTAGCGGGGGTAGGGCAGATACGCAGTATTTT. This gives the protein CASSGTSGGRADTQYF.

CDR3 coding DNA: TGTGCCAGCAGCCAAGATGGCCTAGCGGGGGTTCAAGAGACCCAGTACTTC. It specifies CASSQDGLAGVQETQYF. The chain couples TRBV4-2 to TRBJ2-5, with TRBD2 matching over 10 bases. The V gene's germline CDR1 is LGHNA and CDR2 YNFKEQ. The junction had 6 bases not matched to a gene; V was cut back by 0 bases and J by 2 bases. This CDR3 region has 17 residues.

This chain connects TRBV11-2 to TRBJ2-1; 8 bases are shared with TRBD1. The trim removed 5 bases at V and 15 bases at J, leaving 12 bases unmatched. CDR1 is SGHAT and CDR2 is FQNNGV in the germline V gene. The CDR3 totals 13 residues. CDR3 sequence (DNA): TGTGCCAGCAGCCTAACCGCCGGGACAGGAACGTTCTTC. As protein: CASSLTAGTGTFF. The full variable domain, rest sourced from reference TRBV11-2 and TRBJ2-1, is EAGVAQSPRYKIIEKRQSVAFWCNPISGHATLYWYQQILGQGPKLLIQFQNNGVVDDSQLPKDRFSAERLKGVDSTLKIQPAKLEDSAVYLCASSLTAGTGTFFGPGTRLTVL.

The J gene is TRBJ1-3, the V gene TRBV6-5; D call uncertain. The CDR3 covers 16 residues. V was cut by 4 bases and J by 0 bases, with 13 bases left in between. The germline CDR1 and CDR2 sequences are MNHEY and SVGAGI. CDR3 DNA: TGTGCCAGCAGTTCCTTCCGACATTCCTCTGGAAACACCATATATTTT. Translation gives CASSSFRHSSGNTIYF.

This chain connects TRBV6-1 to TRBJ1-2; D is perhaps TRBD1 (5 bases). V lost 6 bases and J lost 3, with 11 bases in between. The V gene's germline CDR1 is MNHNS and CDR2 SASEGT. The CDR3 has 13 amino acids. CDR3 sequence: CASRPREDYGYTF. The CDR3 DNA follows: TGTGCCAGCAGACCCAGGGAAGACTATGGCTACACCTTC.

V usage is TRBV4-2 and J usage is TRBJ2-7; perhaps TRBD2 as D (6 bases). The CDR3 runs to 12 residues. The V and J ends lost 4 bases and 5 bases respectively, with 9 bases between them. CDR1 is LGHNA and CDR2 is YNFKEQ in the germline V gene. The CDR3 loop reads CASSLSGDEQYF. The CDR3 DNA reads TGTGCCAGCAGCCTCTCGGGGGACGAGCAGTACTTC.

CDR3 nucleotide sequence: TGTGCCAGCAGCCCGACTAGCGTGGGGTTAGAGACCCAGTACTTC. It encodes CASSPTSVGLETQYF. The chain links TRBV7-6 to TRBJ2-5; 8 nucleotides align to TRBD2. Per the germline V gene, CDR1 is SGHVS and CDR2 is FNYEAQ. With V trimmed by 5 bases and J by 4 bases, 9 bases remained unmatched. CDR3 length equals 15 residues.